Sequencing of this TCR beta chain was carried out in a study of blood T cell repertoires in COVID-19. Study overall: From the United States, Italy and Spain came samples of acute and convalescent COVID-19.

Within the 2 weeks before study entry, each person in the exposed group met a COVID-19 case. As originally analysed: The authors estimated nucleated cell counts from reference gene primer amplification. Data came from immunoSEQ multiplex PCR; TCRdb stores just in-frame clones and leaves some out. V and J calls and clone size are those listed in that table; D and trimming were worked out from the DNA. The sample has about 280,000 clones, roughly 80% seen once. The sequence derives from a man aged 35-49 years who had been exposed to COVID-19. Sequencing used PBMCs or T cells enriched from blood (not recorded which).

The CDR3 is CASSPWREREAFF. The CDR3 bases are TGTGCCAGTAGTCCCTGGAGAGAACGGGAAGCTTTCTTT. The rearrangement joins TRBV19 to TRBJ1-1; D is unclear. Germline V gives CDR1 LNHDA, CDR2 SQIVND (reference sequence). The CDR3 sequence is 13 residues long. V was cut by 5 bases and J by 8 bases, with 15 bases left in between.